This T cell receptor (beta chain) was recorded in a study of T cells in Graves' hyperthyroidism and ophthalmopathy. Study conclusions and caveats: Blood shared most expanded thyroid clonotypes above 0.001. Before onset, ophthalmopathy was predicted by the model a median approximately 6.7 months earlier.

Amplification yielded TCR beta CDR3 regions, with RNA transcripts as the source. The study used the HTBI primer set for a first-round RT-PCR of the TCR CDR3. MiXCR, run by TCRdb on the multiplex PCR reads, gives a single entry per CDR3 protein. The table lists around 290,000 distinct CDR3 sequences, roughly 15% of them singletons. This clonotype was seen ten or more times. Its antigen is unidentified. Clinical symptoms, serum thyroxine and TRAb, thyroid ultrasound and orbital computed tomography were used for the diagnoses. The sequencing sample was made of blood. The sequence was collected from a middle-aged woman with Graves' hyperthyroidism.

The DNA of the CDR3 is TGTGCCACTGGACAGGCGAACACTGAAGCTTTCTTT. It yields the protein CATGQANTEAFF. The chain is built from TRBV12-3 or TRBV12-4 and TRBJ1-1; TRBD1 matches at 7 bases. The CDR3 runs to 12 residues. V was pared by 10 bases and J by 1 base, with 3 bases of the junction left unmatched.